This is a list of T cell receptor beta chains from one sample in a study of memory CD4+ T cells and cytomegalovirus serostatus. Produced via immunoSEQ multiplex PCR; TCRdb's table is partial and in-frame only. The sample lists roughly 84,000 clones; about 85% were seen once. Sequencing was performed on memory CD4+ T cells from blood. These receptors all come from an adult in good health and CMV-seronegative. Both conserved end residues are trimmed from each CDR3.

length,J,V,CDR3
10,TRBJ1-4,TRBV6-1,ASRGRGEKLF
12,TRBJ1-1,TRBV5-1,ASSWGQGGTEAF
11,TRBJ1-1,TRBV14,ASSSMLNTEAF
13,TRBJ1-1,TRBV18,ASSSIDRANTEAF
11,TRBJ1-1,TRBV4-3,ASSQVGGTEAF
12,TRBJ1-3,TRBV18,ASKQGADGNTIY
12,TRBJ1-6,TRBV2,ASNPWDGNSPLH
12,TRBJ2-7,TRBV14,ASSPQGYSYEQY
13,TRBJ1-5,TRBV5-1,ASSLEGADGQPQH
13,TRBJ2-1,TRBV6-5,ASSRQGAISIEQF
10,TRBJ1-1,TRBV10-1,ASSRDRFEAF
14,TRBJ1-2,TRBV7-8,ASSLGEQGSRYGYT
11,TRBJ1-2,TRBV4-2,ASSHLQDGGYT
11,TRBJ1-1,TRBV6-1,ASSGVVNTEAF
13,TRBJ1-1,TRBV7-2,ASSLTGKRNTEAF
13,TRBJ1-4,TRBV5-1,ASSLEGLGNEKLF
14,TRBJ1-2,TRBV2,ASSGDRGQSGYGYT